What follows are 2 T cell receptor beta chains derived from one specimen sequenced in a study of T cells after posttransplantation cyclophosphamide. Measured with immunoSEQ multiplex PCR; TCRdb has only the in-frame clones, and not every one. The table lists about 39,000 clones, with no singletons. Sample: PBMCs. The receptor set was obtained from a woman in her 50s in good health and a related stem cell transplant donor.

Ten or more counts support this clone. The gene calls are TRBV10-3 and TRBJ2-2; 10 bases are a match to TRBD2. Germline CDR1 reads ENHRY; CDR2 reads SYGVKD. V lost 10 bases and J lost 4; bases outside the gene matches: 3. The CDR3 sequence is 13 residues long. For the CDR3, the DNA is TGTGCCACCTTAGCGGGGGGCACCGGGGAGCTGTTTTTT. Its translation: CATLAGGTGELFF.

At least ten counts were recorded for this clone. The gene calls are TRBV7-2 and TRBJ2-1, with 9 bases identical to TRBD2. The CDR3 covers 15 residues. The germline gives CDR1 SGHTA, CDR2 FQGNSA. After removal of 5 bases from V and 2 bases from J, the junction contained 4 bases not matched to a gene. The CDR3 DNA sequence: TGTGCCAGCAGCATTAGCGGGGGAACCTACAATGAGCAGTTCTTC. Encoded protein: CASSISGGTYNEQFF.